This T cell receptor (beta chain) comes out of a study of OX40 agonist ivuxolimab in advanced cancers. Clones were sequenced by immunoSEQ multiplex PCR, and TCRdb holds only the in-frame ones, with some missing. The table has over 80,000 clones, around 87% seen once. For this clone: Its target is unknown.

V lost 6 bases and J lost 9, with 17 bases in between. CDR3 length: 13 amino acids. CDR1 SGHAT and CDR2 FQNNGV come from the germline V gene. Study-level results: Relative to CD4+ cells, CD8+ T cells on average had more expanded clones.

The V call is TRBV11-2, the J call TRBJ1-1; D remains ambiguous. The sequencing used CD4+ or CD8+ T cells sorted from blood, collected in a trial of the OX40 agonist ivuxolimab. The clonotype originates from an adult with an advanced solid tumor such as melanoma, head and neck, liver or kidney cancer. CDR3 coding DNA: TGTGCCAGCAGGGATAGCCCAGGTCCCCAAGCTTTCTTT. Translated, it gives CASRDSPGPQAFF.